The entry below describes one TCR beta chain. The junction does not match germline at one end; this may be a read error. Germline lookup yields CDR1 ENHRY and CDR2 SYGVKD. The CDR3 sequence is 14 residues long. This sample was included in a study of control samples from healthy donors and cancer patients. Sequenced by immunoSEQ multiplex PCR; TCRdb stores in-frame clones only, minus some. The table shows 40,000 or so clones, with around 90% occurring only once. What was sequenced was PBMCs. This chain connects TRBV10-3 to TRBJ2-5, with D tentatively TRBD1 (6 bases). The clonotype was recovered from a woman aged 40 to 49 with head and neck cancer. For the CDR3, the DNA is TGTGCCATCAGTGAGTTCACGGGACAAGCGACCCAGTACTTC. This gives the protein CAISEFTGQATQYF.